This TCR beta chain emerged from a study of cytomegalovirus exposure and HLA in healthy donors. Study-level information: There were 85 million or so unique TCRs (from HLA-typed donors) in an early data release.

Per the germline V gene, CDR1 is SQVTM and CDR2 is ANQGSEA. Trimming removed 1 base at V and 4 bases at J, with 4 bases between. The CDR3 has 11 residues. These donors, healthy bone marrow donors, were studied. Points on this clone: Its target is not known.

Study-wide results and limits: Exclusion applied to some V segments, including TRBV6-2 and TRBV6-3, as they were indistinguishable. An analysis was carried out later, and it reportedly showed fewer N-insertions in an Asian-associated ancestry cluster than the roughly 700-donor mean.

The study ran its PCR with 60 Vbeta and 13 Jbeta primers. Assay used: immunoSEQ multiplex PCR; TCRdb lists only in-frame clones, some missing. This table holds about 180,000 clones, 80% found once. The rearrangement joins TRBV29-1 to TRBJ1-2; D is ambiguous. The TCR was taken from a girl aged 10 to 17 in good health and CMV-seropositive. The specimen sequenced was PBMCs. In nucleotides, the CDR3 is TGCAGCGTTGAAGTCCTCTATGGCTACACCTTC. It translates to CSVEVLYGYTF.